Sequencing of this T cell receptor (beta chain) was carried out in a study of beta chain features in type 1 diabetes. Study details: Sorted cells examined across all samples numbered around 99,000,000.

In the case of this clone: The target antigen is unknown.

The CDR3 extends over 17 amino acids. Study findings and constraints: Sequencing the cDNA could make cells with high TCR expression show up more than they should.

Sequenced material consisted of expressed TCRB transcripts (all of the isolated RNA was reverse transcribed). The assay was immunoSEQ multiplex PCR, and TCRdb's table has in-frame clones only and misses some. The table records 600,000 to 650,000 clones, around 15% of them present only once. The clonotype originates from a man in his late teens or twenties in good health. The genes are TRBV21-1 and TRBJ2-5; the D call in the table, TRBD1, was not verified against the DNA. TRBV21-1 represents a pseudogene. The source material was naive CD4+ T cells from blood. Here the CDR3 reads CASSKSSEGTGQETQYF. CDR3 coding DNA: TGTGCCAGCAGCAAATCGAGCGAGGGAACAGGGCAAGAGACCCAGTACTTC.